This T cell receptor beta chain originates from a study of control samples from healthy donors and cancer patients. Repertoires were generated with immunoSEQ multiplex PCR, while TCRdb's copy carries only in-frame clones and drops some. The sample consists of some 150,000 clones, around 90% of them appearing once. Trimming removed 3 bases at V and 9 bases at J, with 9 bases between. The CDR3 sequence is 12 residues long. V and J are TRBV12-3 or TRBV12-4 and TRBJ2-1; TRBD1 might be the D (5 bases). The sequenced material came from blood. This clonotype was sampled from a man aged 30 to 39 in good health. CDR3 sequence reads: CASSFRDPEQFF. CDR3 coding DNA: TGTGCCAGCAGTTTCAGGGATCCTGAGCAGTTCTTC.